The present entry profiles one T cell receptor (beta chain) with its context. The antigen is undetermined. These data originate in a study of breast tumors, draining lymph nodes, adjacent tissues. Each CDR3 protein is one row after TCRdb ran MiXCR on the multiplex PCR reads. Altogether 20,000 to 25,000 distinct CDR3 sequences are present, 45% to 60% being singletons, with the ten largest covering approximately 15%. Study observations and caveats: Luminal-like breast cancer showed significantly greater tumor-nontumor repertoire similarity than basal-like breast cancer did.

The origin of this receptor is a female donor with breast cancer. Some clones in this sample may be carry-over from other donors' samples. Source material: breast tumor tissue.

The CDR3 sequence: CQRSDHGLHF. In DNA form, the CDR3 reads TGCCAGCGCAGTGACCACGGGCTCCACTTT. V is TRBV10-2 and J is TRBJ1-6, with D hard to call. Germline CDR1 and CDR2: WSHSY and SAAADI. This CDR3 spans 10 amino acids.